In its sample, the clone carrying this T cell receptor (beta chain) was seen once. Its antigen remains unidentified. Trimming cost V 0 bases and J 6 bases; bases outside gene matches: 9. The CDR3 covers 16 residues. Germline V gene data show CDR1 as SGDLS and CDR2 as YYNGEE. This specimen comes from a study of cytomegalovirus exposure and HLA in healthy donors. The PCR was carried out with 60 Vbeta primers and 13 Jbeta primers. TCRdb's table, derived via immunoSEQ multiplex PCR, lists solely in-frame clones and lacks some. The table lists 100,000 or so clones, 80% of them singletons. Study-wide findings and caveats: At a 0.05 false discovery rate, a later analysis found about 17,000 TCR beta sequences to be associated with HLA alleles. A highly shared variant cluster was judged a likely technical artifact. A later analysis found common viral pathogens apparently linked to several of the most significant clusters.

Source material: PBMCs. The gene calls are TRBV9 and TRBJ1-1; 9 positions match TRBD1. The TCR sequence derives from a young man in good health and CMV-seronegative. In nucleotides, the CDR3 is TGTGCCAGCAGCGTAGGCCACAGGACAGGGGTTGCTGAAGCTTTCTTT. Residues: CASSVGHRTGVAEAFF.